This is a list of T cell receptor beta chains from one sample in a study of shared clonotypes between healthy human individuals. The repertoire was sequenced with immunoSEQ multiplex PCR; TCRdb's copy has only in-frame clones and lacks some. Seen here are 600,000 to 750,000 clones, roughly 91% observed once, and the top ten hold approximately 35%. The sample taken for sequencing was memory CD8+ T cells from PBMCs. All receptors come from a man younger than 35 in good health. Some clones in this sample may be carry-over from other donors' samples. The CDR3 runs from the conserved cysteine through the conserved F or W. Each record gives: CDR3 DNA, CDR3 protein, J gene, D gene, V gene, clone size. A D gene is named only where the DNA matches it firmly. Only some rows state a clone size, as once, few, many or a class for expanded clones.

TGCGCCAGCAGTGAATCGGGGACACTGAACACCGGGGAGCTGTTTTTT	CASSESGTLNTGELFF	TRBJ2-2	-	TRBV10-1	-
TGCGCCAGCAGCCAAGAATCGCGACATTTGAGCTCTGGCTACACCTTC	CASSQESRHLSSGYTF	TRBJ1-2	-	TRBV4-1	-
TGTGCCAGCAGCCCCGCCCCCGGGAATGAGCAGTTCTTC	CASSPAPGNEQFF	TRBJ2-1	-	TRBV13	few
TGTGCCAGCAGCTTGAGTGGGAAAATAGCGGGAGAGAGGGGCTCCTACGAGCAGTACTTC	CASSLSGKIAGERGSYEQYF	TRBJ2-7	TRBD2	TRBV5-8	once
TGTGCCAGCAGCTCGGGCCGGAGTCCCACAGATACGCAGTATTTT	CASSSGRSPTDTQYF	TRBJ2-3	-	TRBV7-6	-
TGTGCCAGCAGCCCGGGACTACTATACGAGCAGTACTTC	CASSPGLLYEQYF	TRBJ2-7	TRBD2	TRBV7-9	once
TGTGCCAGCAGTTTTTATGCTAGCGGGGTCAATGAGCAGTTCTTC	CASSFYASGVNEQFF	TRBJ2-1	TRBD2	TRBV28	-
TGTGCCAGCAGCTACGAACCGGGACTTCTCAATGAGCAGTTCTTC	CASSYEPGLLNEQFF	TRBJ2-1	-	TRBV11-2	-
TGTGCCAGCTTGTTGACAGGGGCCAACTACAATGAGCAGTTCTTC	CASLLTGANYNEQFF	TRBJ2-1	TRBD1	TRBV27	-
TGTGCCAGCAGACCTGCACAGGTCACCTACGAGCAGTACTTC	CASRPAQVTYEQYF	TRBJ2-7	-	TRBV7-9	-
TGTGCCAGCAGTGGAAAACCGCGTCGGGACACCGGGGAGCTGTTTTTT	CASSGKPRRDTGELFF	TRBJ2-2	-	TRBV2	-
TGTGCCAGTAGTGTCGCCCGGGCGAACACTGAAGCTTTCTTT	CASSVARANTEAFF	TRBJ1-1	-	TRBV19	-
TGCGCCAGCCGGGAAGCGGGTGCCTACAATGAGCAGTTCTTC	CASREAGAYNEQFF	TRBJ2-1	-	TRBV4-1	few
TGTGCCAGCAGTTTCATTTCGATCCAGGGTTTAAGTGGTATTTCTGAAGCTTTCTTT	CASSFISIQGLSGISEAFF	TRBJ1-1	-	TRBV27	-
TGTGCCAGTAGTATGACAGGGTCTAGCAATCAGCCCCAGCATTTT	CASSMTGSSNQPQHF	TRBJ1-5	TRBD1	TRBV19	-
TGTGCCAGCACTAGGGTTCCAGATACGCAGTATTTT	CASTRVPDTQYF	TRBJ2-3	-	TRBV28	-
TGTGCCACCAGCAGAGATCGTGAGACAGGGGATTATGAGCAGTACTTC	CATSRDRETGDYEQYF	TRBJ2-7	TRBD1	TRBV15	-
TGCGCCAGCAGCTTAACCCGAGAGACCCAGTACTTC	CASSLTRETQYF	TRBJ2-5	-	TRBV5-1	-
TGTGCCAGCAGCTTAGCCTTTTCACGGGGGGACGAGCAGTACTTC	CASSLAFSRGDEQYF	TRBJ2-7	TRBD2	TRBV7-2	once
TGTGCCAGCTCTAGGGCTAGCGGGAGCGATGAGCAGTTCTTC	CASSRASGSDEQFF	TRBJ2-1	TRBD2	TRBV18	-
TGTGCCTGGAGTGTTGATGGGCGGGTAGTAGATACGCAGTATTTT	CAWSVDGRVVDTQYF	TRBJ2-3	-	TRBV30	-
TGTGCCAGCAGCTTGAATTCAATCATAGAGCAGTACTTC	CASSLNSIIEQYF	TRBJ2-7	-	TRBV7-9	-
TGTGCCAGCAGTCTCACAGGGCCTCTCTCTGGGGCCAACGTCCTGACTTTC	CASSLTGPLSGANVLTF	TRBJ2-6	-	TRBV27	-
TGTGCCAGCAGCTCCTTAGCGGGAGGAGAGACCCAGTACTTC	CASSSLAGGETQYF	TRBJ2-5	TRBD2	TRBV7-9	-
TGTGCCAGCAGCTCAACCAGGGGGGAGACCCAGTACTTC	CASSSTRGETQYF	TRBJ2-5	TRBD1	TRBV7-9	-
TGCGCCAGCAGCCAGCATAGAACAGGGGCAAACTACGAGCAGTACTTC	CASSQHRTGANYEQYF	TRBJ2-7	TRBD1	TRBV4-1	-
TGTGCCAGCAGCTTAGGTTCGGGTAACTATGGCTACACCTTC	CASSLGSGNYGYTF	TRBJ1-2	-	TRBV7-9	-
TGCGCCAGCAGCCAAATCAGAGTGGGCGAAGAGACCCAGTACTTC	CASSQIRVGEETQYF	TRBJ2-5	-	TRBV4-1	once
TGTGCCAGCATCCACAACGTCGGGGCGTGGGAGGCAGATACGCAGTATTTT	CASIHNVGAWEADTQYF	TRBJ2-3	-	TRBV2	-
TGCGCCAGCAGCCCCGTAGGGGGGGCCAGCAATCAGCCCCAGCATTTT	CASSPVGGASNQPQHF	TRBJ1-5	-	TRBV4-1	-
TGTGCCAGCAGTTACCCTAGCAATGAGCAGTTCTTC	CASSYPSNEQFF	TRBJ2-1	-	TRBV6-6	-